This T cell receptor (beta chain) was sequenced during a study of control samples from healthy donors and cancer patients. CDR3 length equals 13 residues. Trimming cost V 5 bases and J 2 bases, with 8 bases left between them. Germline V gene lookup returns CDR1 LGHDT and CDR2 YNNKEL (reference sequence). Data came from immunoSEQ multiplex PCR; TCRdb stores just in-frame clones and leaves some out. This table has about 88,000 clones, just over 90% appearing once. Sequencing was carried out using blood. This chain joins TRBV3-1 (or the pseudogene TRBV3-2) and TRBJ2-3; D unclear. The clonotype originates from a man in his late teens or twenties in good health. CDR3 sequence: CASSSVNTDTQYF. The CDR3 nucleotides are TGTGCCAGCAGCTCAGTCAACACAGATACGCAGTATTTT.